This T cell receptor beta chain was sequenced in a study of early stage breast cancer tumors. Study conclusions and caveats: Tumor and normal breast were distinguished via blood comparison in most of the 16 patients.

On this clone: The antigen is undetermined.

CDR3 length equals 17 residues. Looked up from germline, CDR1 is SGHDT and CDR2 is YYEEEE. V lost 3 bases and J 2 bases, leaving 17 bases between the germline ends. Assay used: immunoSEQ multiplex PCR; TCRdb lists only in-frame clones, some missing. This sample yields roughly 30,000 clones, of which just under 75% are seen a single time; roughly a tenth belongs to the top ten. The chain joins TRBV5-6 to TRBJ1-4; D perhaps matches TRBD1 (5 bases). The TCR was taken from a person under 45 with breast cancer. Sequencing was done on a sample of breast tumor tissue. Written as DNA, the CDR3 is TGTGCCAGCAGCTCAGGATGGGGCCGGGGGACTAATGAAAAACTGTTTTTT. Translation: CASSSGWGRGTNEKLFF.